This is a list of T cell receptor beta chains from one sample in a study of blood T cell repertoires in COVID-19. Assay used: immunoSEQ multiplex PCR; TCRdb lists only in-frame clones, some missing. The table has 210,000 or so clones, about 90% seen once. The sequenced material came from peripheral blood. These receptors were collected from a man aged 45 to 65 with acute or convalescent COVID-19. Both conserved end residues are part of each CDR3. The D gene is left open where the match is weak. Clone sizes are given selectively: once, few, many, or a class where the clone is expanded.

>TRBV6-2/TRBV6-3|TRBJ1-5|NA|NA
CASSYGGVGQPQHF
TGTGCCAGCAGTTATGGCGGAGTGGGTCAGCCCCAGCATTTT
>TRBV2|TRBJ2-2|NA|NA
CASSEGAWGELFF
TGTGCCAGCAGTGAAGGGGCGTGGGGGGAGCTGTTTTTT
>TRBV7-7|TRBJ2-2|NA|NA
CASSLGSRAGELFF
TGTGCTAGCAGCTTAGGGTCCCGAGCCGGGGAGCTGTTTTTT
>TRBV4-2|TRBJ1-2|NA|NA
CASSRKNPGQGDLNYGYTF
TGTGCCAGCAGCCGCAAAAACCCGGGACAAGGGGACCTTAACTATGGCTACACCTTC
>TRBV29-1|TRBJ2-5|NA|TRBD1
CSVREGTGGGETQYF
TGCAGCGTGAGAGAGGGGACAGGGGGCGGTGAGACCCAGTACTTC
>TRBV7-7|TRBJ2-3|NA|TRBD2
CASSPGLEGRDTQYF
TGTGCCAGCAGCCCCGGACTAGAGGGTCGGGATACGCAGTATTTT
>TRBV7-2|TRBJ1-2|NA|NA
CASSLGRQYGYTF
TGTGCCAGCAGCTTGGGAAGACAGTATGGCTACACCTTC
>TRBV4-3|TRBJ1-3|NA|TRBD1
CASSQDWATGGYGNTIYF
TGCGCCAGCAGCCAAGATTGGGCGACAGGGGGCTATGGAAACACCATATATTTT
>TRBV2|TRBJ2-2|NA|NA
CASSESPATGELFF
TGTGCCAGCAGTGAATCGCCTGCGACCGGGGAGCTGTTTTTT
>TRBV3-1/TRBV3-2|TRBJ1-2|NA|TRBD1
CASSQEGQGAVNYGYTF
TGTGCCAGCAGCCAAGAGGGACAGGGGGCCGTTAACTATGGCTACACCTTC
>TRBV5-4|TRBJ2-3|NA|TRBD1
CASRSAQGAHDTQYF
TGTGCCAGCAGATCAGCACAGGGGGCCCATGATACGCAGTATTTT
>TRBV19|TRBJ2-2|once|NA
CASSRLAVNTGELFF
TGTGCCAGTAGTAGATTAGCGGTAAACACCGGGGAGCTGTTTTTT
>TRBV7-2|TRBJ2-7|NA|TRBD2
CASSLARLAGAHYEQYF
TGTGCCAGCAGCTTAGCGCGGTTAGCGGGAGCCCACTACGAGCAGTACTTC
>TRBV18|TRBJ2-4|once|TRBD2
CASSTGTSGVKNIQYF
TGTGCCAGCTCAACCGGGACTAGCGGGGTAAAAAACATTCAGTACTTC
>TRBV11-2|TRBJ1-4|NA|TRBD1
CASSRRTGANEKLFF
TGTGCCAGCAGCCGCCGGACAGGGGCTAATGAAAAACTGTTTTTT
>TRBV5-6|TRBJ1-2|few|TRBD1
CASSPLGGQEGYTF
TGTGCCAGCAGCCCCTTGGGAGGACAGGAGGGCTACACCTTC
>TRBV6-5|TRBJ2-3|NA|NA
CASMRGQRDTQYF
TGTGCCAGCATGCGGGGGCAGCGGGATACGCAGTATTTT
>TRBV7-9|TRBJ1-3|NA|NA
CASSLSRAGNTIYF
TGTGCCAGCAGCTTAAGCAGGGCTGGAAACACCATATATTTT
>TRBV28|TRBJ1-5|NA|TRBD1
CASNIRTGIFQPQHF
TGTGCCAGCAATATACGGACAGGGATTTTTCAGCCCCAGCATTTT
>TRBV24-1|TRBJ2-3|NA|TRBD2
CATSSGGDNTDTQYF
TGTGCCACCAGTTCGGGGGGGGATAACACAGATACGCAGTATTTT
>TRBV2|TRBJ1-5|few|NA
CASSDFQSPQPQHF
TGTGCCAGCAGTGATTTCCAAAGCCCTCAGCCCCAGCATTTT
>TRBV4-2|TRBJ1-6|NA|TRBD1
CASSQVLWRTGDNSPLHF
TGTGCCAGCAGCCAAGTGCTCTGGCGAACAGGGGATAATTCACCCCTCCACTTT
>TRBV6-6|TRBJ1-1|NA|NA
CASSHRDTTEAFF
TGTGCCAGCAGTCACAGGGATACTACTGAAGCTTTCTTT
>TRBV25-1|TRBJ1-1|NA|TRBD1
CASSDRGLGNTEAFF
TGTGCCAGCAGTGACAGGGGGCTTGGGAACACTGAAGCTTTCTTT
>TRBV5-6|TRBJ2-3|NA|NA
CASSLGGVTDTQYF
TGTGCCAGCAGCTTAGGGGGGGTCACAGATACGCAGTATTTT
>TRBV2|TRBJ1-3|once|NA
CASSYASGGRSGNTIYF
TGTGCCAGCAGTTACGCCAGCGGGGGCCGGTCTGGAAACACCATATATTTT
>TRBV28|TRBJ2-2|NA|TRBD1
CASRTGQANTGELFF
TGTGCCAGCAGGACGGGACAGGCGAACACCGGGGAGCTGTTTTTT
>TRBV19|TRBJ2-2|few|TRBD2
CASKASGRFRYTGELFF
TGTGCCAGTAAAGCTAGCGGGAGGTTTCGGTACACCGGGGAGCTGTTTTTT
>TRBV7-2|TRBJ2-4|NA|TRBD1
CASSATGTGVLVQYF
TGTGCCAGCAGCGCAACCGGGACAGGGGTTCTAGTTCAGTACTTC
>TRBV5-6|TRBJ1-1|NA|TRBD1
CASSLRRQGFTEAFF
TGTGCCAGCAGCTTGAGGAGACAGGGGTTCACTGAAGCTTTCTTT
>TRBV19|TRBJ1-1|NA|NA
CASMEAGGTEAFF
TGTGCCAGTATGGAGGCGGGGGGGACTGAAGCTTTCTTT
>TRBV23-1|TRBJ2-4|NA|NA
CASSQLLGTDLAKNIQYF
TGCGCCAGCAGTCAACTATTAGGGACTGACCTAGCCAAAAACATTCAGTACTTC
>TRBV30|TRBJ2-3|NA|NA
CAWSVSGYSTDTQYF
TGTGCCTGGAGTGTAAGTGGCTACAGTACAGATACGCAGTATTTT
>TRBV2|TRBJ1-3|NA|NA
CASSVSGYPGNTIYF
TGTGCCAGCAGTGTGTCGGGGTACCCTGGAAACACCATATATTTT
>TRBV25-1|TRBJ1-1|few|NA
CASSEADGEAFF
TGTGCCAGCAGTGAGGCTGATGGTGAAGCTTTCTTT
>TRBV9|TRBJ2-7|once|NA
CASSPPGGRPPGKGYEQYF
TGTGCCAGCAGCCCCCCCGGAGGGAGGCCACCGGGGAAGGGCTACGAGCAGTACTTC
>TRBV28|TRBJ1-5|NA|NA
CASTGPRPQPQHF
TGTGCCAGCACTGGGCCAAGGCCCCAGCCCCAGCATTTT
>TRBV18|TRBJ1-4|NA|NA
CASSPWGGPGAPNEKLFF
TGTGCCAGCTCACCATGGGGGGGGCCGGGGGCCCCTAATGAAAAACTGTTTTTT
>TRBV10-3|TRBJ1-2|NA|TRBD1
CAIGDQGARGYTF
TGTGCCATCGGGGACCAGGGGGCCCGTGGCTACACCTTC
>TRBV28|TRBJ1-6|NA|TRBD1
CASRRQGERGSPLHF
TGTGCCAGCAGACGCCAGGGGGAAAGGGGTTCACCCCTCCACTTT
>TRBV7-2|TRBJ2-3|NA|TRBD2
CASSLVAGGGDTQYF
TGTGCCAGCAGCTTAGTAGCGGGGGGTGGAGATACGCAGTATTTT
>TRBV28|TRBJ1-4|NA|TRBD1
CASSLGQGNEKLFF
TGTGCCAGCAGTCTCGGACAGGGCAATGAAAAACTGTTTTTT
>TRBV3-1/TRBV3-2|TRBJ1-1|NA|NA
CASSQDLVTEAFF
TGTGCCAGCAGCCAAGATCTAGTCACTGAAGCTTTCTTT
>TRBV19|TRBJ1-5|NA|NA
CASSIEGFGNQPQHF
TGTGCCAGTAGTATCGAGGGATTTGGCAATCAGCCCCAGCATTTT
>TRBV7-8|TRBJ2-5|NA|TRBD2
CASSSLAGISETQYF
TGTGCCAGCAGCTCCTTAGCGGGAATCTCAGAGACCCAGTACTTC
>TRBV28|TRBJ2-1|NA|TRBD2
CASSSPGLATHEQFF
TGTGCCAGCAGTTCCCCGGGACTAGCAACGCATGAGCAGTTCTTC
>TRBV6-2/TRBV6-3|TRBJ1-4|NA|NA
CASSYLQGREKLFF
TGTGCCAGCAGTTACCTACAGGGAAGGGAAAAACTGTTTTTT
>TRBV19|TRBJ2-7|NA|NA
CASSGGQAGSYEQYF
TGTGCCAGTAGCGGGGGGCAGGCGGGTTCCTACGAGCAGTACTTC